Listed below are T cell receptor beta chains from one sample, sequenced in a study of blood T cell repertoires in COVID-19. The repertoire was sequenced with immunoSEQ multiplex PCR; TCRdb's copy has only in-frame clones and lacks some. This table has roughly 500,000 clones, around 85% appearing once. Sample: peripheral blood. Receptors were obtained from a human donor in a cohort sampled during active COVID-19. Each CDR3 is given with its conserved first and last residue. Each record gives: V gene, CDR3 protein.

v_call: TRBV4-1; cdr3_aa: CASSKGLAGTSTDTQYF
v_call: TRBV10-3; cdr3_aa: CAISFSDRGPYEQYF
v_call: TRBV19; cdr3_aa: CASSSVGGLGNIQYF
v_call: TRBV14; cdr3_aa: CASSQNRAGEQYF
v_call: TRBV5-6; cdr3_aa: CASSLPQLANYGYTF
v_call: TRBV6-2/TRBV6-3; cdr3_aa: CASSRTSSGNTIYF
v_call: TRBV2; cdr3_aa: CASGRNTGELFF
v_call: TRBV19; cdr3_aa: CATSNTGTGFRQYF
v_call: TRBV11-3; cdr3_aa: CASSLGSALNTEAFF
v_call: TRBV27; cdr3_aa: CASSSREAISYNEQFF
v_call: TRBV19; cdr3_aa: CASQGSYEQYF